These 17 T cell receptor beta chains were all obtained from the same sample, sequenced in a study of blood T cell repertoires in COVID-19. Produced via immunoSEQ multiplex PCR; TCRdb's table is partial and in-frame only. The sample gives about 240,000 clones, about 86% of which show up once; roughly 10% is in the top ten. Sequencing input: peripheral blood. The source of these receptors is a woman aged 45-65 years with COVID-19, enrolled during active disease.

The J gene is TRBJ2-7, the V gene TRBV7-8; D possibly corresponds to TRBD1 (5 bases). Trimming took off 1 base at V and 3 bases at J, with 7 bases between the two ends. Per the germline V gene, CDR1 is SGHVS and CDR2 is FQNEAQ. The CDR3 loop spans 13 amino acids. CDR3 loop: CASSLVDSYEQYF. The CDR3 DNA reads TGTGCCAGCAGCTTAGTAGACAGCTACGAGCAGTACTTC.

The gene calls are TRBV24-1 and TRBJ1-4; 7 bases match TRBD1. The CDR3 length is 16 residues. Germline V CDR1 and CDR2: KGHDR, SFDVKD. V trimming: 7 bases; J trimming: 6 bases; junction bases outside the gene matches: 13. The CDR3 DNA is TGTGCCACCAGCGGGAGGGGGCTCGTAGGGGATGAAAAACTGTTTTTT. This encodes CATSGRGLVGDEKLFF.

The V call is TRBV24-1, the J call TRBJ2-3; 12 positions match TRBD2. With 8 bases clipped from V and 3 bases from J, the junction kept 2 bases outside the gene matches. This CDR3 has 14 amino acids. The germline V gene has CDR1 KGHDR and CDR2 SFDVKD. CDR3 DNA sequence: TGTGCCACCACAACTAGCGGGGGGACAGATACGCAGTATTTT. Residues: CATTTSGGTDTQYF.

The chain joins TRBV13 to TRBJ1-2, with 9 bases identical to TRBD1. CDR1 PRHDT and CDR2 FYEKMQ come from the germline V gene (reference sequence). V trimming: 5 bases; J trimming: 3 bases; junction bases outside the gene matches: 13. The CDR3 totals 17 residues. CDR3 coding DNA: TGTGCCAGCAGCCAACCGGGACAGGGTCCCGGTGACTATGGCTACACCTTC. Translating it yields CASSQPGQGPGDYGYTF.

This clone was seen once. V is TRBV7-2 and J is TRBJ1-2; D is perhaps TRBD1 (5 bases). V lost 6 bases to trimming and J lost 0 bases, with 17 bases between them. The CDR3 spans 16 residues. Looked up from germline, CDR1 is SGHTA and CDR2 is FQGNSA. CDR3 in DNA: TGTGCCAGCAGTCTGACGGGGGTTCTAGCTAACTATGGCTACACCTTC. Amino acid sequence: CASSLTGVLANYGYTF.

The CDR3 spells CASKIKWFLRSYNEQFF. CDR3 nucleotides: TGTGCCAGCAAGATCAAATGGTTCCTGCGATCCTACAATGAGCAGTTCTTC. The genes are TRBV21-1 and TRBJ2-1; TRBD2 reflects the table's D call only, with no check against the DNA. TRBV21-1 is classified as a pseudogene. The CDR3 has 17 amino acids.

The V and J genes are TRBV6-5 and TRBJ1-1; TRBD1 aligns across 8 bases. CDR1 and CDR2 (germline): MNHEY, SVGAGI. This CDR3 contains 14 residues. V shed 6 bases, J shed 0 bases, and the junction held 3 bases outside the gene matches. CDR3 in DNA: TGTGCCAGCAGGCCGGGACAGGTGAACACTGAAGCTTTCTTT. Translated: CASRPGQVNTEAFF.

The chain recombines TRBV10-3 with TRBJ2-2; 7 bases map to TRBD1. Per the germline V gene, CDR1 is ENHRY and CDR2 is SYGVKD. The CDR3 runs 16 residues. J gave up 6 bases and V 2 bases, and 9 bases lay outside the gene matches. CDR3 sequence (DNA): TGTGCCATCAGTGAGGGCGTGACAGGGAGAGCCGGGGAGCTGTTTTTT. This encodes CAISEGVTGRAGELFF.

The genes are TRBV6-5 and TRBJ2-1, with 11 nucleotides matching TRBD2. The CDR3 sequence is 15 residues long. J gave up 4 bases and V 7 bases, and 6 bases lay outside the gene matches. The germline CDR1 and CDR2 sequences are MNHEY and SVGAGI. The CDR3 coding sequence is TGTGCCAGCACCCCCAGACTAGCGGGGTACAATGAGCAGTTCTTC. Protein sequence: CASTPRLAGYNEQFF.

The CDR3 sequence: CASSPPLSGGKGYTF. CDR3 bases: TGTGCCAGCAGCCCCCCCTTGTCGGGGGGAAAGGGCTACACCTTC. The V call is TRBV5-6, the J call TRBJ1-2; possibly TRBD1 for D (5 bases). The CDR3 consists of 15 residues. Germline lookup yields CDR1 SGHDT and CDR2 YYEEEE. Trimming stripped 4 bases from V and 8 bases from J, with 21 bases between.

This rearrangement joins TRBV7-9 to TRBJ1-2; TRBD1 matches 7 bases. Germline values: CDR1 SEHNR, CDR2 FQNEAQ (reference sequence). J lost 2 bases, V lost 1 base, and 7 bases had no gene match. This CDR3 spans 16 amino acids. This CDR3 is CASSLGQGHSNYGYTF. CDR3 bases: TGTGCCAGCAGCTTAGGACAGGGCCACTCCAACTATGGCTACACCTTC.

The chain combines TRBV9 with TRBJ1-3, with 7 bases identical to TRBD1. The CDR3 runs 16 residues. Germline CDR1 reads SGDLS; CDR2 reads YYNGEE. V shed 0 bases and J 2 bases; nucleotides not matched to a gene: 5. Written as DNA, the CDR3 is TGTGCCAGCAGCGTAGGGTCGACAGGGACTGGAAACACCATATATTTT. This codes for CASSVGSTGTGNTIYF.

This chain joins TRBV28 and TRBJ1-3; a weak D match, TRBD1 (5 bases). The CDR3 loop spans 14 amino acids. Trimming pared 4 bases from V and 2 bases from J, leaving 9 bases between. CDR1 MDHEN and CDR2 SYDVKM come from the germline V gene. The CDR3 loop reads CASSSGSPGNTIYF. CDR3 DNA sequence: TGTGCCAGCAGTTCAGGGTCCCCTGGAAACACCATATATTTT.

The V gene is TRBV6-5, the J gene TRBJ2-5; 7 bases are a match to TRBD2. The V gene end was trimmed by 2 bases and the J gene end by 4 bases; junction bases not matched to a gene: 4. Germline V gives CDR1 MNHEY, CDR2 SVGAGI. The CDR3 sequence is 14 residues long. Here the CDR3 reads CASSYRREGETQYF. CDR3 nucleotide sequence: TGTGCCAGCAGTTACCGCAGGGAGGGAGAGACCCAGTACTTC.

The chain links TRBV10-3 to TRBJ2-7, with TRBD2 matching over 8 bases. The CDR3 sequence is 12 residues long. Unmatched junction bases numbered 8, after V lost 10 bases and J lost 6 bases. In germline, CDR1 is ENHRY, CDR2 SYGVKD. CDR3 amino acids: CASGRQGGEQYF. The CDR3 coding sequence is TGTGCCAGCGGGAGGCAGGGAGGCGAGCAGTACTTC.

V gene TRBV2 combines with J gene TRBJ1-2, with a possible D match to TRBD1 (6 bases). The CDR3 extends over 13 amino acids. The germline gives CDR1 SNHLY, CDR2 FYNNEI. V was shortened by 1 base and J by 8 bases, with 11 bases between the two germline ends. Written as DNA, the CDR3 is TGTGCCAGCAGTGAAGTTAGGGGGGGAGGCTACACCTTC. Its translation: CASSEVRGGGYTF.

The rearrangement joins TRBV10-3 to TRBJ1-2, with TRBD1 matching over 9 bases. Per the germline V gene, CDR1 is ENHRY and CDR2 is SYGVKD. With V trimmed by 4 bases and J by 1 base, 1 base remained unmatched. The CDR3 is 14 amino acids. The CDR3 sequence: CAISGTGVNYGYTF. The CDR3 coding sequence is TGTGCCATCAGTGGGACAGGGGTTAACTATGGCTACACCTTC.